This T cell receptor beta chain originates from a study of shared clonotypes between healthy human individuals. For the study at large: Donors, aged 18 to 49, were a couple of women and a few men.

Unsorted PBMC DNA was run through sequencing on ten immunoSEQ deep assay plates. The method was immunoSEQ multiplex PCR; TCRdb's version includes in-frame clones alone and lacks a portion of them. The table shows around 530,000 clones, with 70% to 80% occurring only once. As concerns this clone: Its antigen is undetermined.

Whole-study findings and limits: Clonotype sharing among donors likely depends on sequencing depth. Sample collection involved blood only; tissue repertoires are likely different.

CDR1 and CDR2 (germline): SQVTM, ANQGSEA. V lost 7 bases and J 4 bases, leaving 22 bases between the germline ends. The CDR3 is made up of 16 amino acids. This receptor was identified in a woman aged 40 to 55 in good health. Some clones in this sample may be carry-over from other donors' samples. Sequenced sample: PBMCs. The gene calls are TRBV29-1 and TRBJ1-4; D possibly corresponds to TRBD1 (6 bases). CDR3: CSASLGAWGLNEKLFF. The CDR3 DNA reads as TGCAGCGCCTCTTTAGGGGCGTGGGGGCTTAATGAAAAACTGTTTTTT. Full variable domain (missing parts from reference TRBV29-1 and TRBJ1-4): SAVISQKPSRDICQRGTSLTIQCQVDSQVTMMFWYRQQPGQSLTLIATANQGSEATYESGFVIDKFPISRPNLTFSTLTVSNMSPEDSSIYLCSASLGAWGLNEKLFFGSGTQLSVL.